This T cell receptor beta chain is drawn from a study of T cell repertoires in aging, cancer and after chemotherapy. Germline V lookup: CDR1 SGHNT, CDR2 YYREEE (reference sequence). The V and J ends lost 4 bases and 9 bases respectively, with 14 bases between them. This CDR3 contains 14 residues. Multiplex touch-down PCR with TRB-A/B primers amplified rearranged V-D-J TRB sequences. TCRdb itself ran the multiplex PCR reads through MiXCR, one entry per CDR3 protein. The profile shows under 12,000 distinct CDR3 sequences, around 40% of them singletons. There are a few counts of this clonotype. Amplification of TCR beta used genomic DNA extracted from peripheral blood.

This TCR came from a human donor in good health. The sequenced sample consisted of blood. The V and J genes are TRBV5-4 and TRBJ1-6; no clear D. CDR3 residues: CASSRESGGSPLHF. In DNA form, the CDR3 reads TGTGCCAGCAGCCGCGAGTCAGGTGGTTCACCCCTCCACTTT. Full variable domain (rest looked up from reference TRBV5-4 and TRBJ1-6): ETGVTQSPTHLIKTRGQQVTLRCSSQSGHNTVSWYQQALGQGPQFIFQYYREEENGRGNFPPRFSGLQFPNYSSELNVNALELDDSALYLCASSRESGGSPLHFGNGTRLTVT.